This TCR beta chain was found in a study of T cells in Graves' hyperthyroidism and ophthalmopathy. The overall study: At the time of initial diagnosis and before any treatment, peripheral blood was collected.

Whole-study results and caveats: Within blood appeared most thyroid clonotypes that had expanded above 0.001.

This CDR3 comprises 12 residues. V lost 6 bases and J lost 6, with 8 bases in between. CDR1 and CDR2 from the germline V gene are SGHTA and FQGTGA. RNA transcripts provided the source from which TCR beta CDR3 regions were amplified. First-round RT-PCR of the TCR CDR3 relied on the HTBI primer set. TCRdb used MiXCR to reprocess the multiplex PCR reads, holding one entry per CDR3 protein. Of roughly 420,000 distinct CDR3 sequences in the sample, around a sixth were seen once. Turning to this clonotype: The antigen is undetermined.

Sequenced: blood. The receptor comes from a young woman with Graves' hyperthyroidism. This rearrangement joins TRBV7-3 to TRBJ2-2; D perhaps matches TRBD1 (5 bases). CDR3 in DNA: TGTGCCAGCAGTAAAGGGGCCGGGGAGCTGTTTTTT. It codes for CASSKGAGELFF.